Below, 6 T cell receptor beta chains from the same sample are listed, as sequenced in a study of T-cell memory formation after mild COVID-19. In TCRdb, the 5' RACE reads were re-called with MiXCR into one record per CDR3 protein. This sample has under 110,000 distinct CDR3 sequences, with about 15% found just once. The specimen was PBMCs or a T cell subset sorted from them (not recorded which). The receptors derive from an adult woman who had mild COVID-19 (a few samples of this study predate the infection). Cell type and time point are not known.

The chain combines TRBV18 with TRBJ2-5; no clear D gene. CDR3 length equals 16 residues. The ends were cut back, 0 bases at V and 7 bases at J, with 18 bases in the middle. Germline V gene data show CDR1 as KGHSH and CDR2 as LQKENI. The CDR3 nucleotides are TGTGCCAGCTCACCACCCGGTGGCAGTGGAGAGGCGACCCAGTACTTC. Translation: CASSPPGGSGEATQYF.

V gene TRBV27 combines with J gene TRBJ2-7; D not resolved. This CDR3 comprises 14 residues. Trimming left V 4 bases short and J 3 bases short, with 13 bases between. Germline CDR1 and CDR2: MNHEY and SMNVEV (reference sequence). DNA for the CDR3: TGTGCCAGCAGTTCCACGGCGTCGGGCTACGAGCAGTACTTC. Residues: CASSSTASGYEQYF.

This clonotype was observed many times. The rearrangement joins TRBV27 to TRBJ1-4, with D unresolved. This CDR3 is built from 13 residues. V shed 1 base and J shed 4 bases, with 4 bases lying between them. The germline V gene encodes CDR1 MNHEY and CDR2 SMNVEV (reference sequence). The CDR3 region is CASSLYSNEKLFF. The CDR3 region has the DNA TGTGCCAGCAGTTTATACAGTAATGAAAAACTGTTTTTT.

This CDR3 is CASSIFSVRGDTGELFF. CDR3 DNA sequence: TGTGCCAGTAGTATTTTCTCGGTGCGGGGGGATACCGGGGAGCTGTTTTTT. This chain uses TRBV19 with TRBJ2-2, with 8 bases aligning to TRBD2. With 3 bases clipped from V and 5 bases from J, the junction kept 11 bases outside the gene matches. The CDR3 extends over 17 amino acids. The germline CDR1 and CDR2 sequences are LNHDA and SQIVND (reference sequence).

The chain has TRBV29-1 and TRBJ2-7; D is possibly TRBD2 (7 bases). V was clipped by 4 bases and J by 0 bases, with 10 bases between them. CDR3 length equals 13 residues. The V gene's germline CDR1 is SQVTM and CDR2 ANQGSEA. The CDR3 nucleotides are TGCAGCGTTGCGGGGGGCAGCTCCTACGAGCAGTACTTC. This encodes CSVAGGSSYEQYF.

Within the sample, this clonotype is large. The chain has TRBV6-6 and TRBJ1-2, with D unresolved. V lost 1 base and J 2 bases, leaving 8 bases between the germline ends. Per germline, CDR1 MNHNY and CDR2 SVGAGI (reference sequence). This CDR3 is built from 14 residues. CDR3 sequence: CASSYLDGNYGYTF. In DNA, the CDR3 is TGTGCCAGCAGTTACTTGGACGGCAACTATGGCTACACCTTC.